This T cell receptor (beta chain) stems from a study of T cells in Graves' hyperthyroidism and ophthalmopathy. The overall study: Specimen type is peripheral blood, collected at initial diagnosis prior to any treatment. Study conclusions and caveats: Blood also held most thyroid clonotypes expanded beyond 0.001.

The germline V gene has CDR1 MGHRA and CDR2 YSYEKL. V lost 0 bases, J lost 2 bases, and 13 bases lay in between. The CDR3 consists of 16 residues. The patients, who ranged from 18 to 65 in age, presented with newly diagnosed hyperthyroidism lasting under 2 months. The source material, RNA transcripts, was used to amplify TCR beta CDR3 regions. Carried out on the TCR CDR3, a first-round RT-PCR used the HTBI primer set. TCRdb used MiXCR to reprocess the multiplex PCR reads, holding one entry per CDR3 protein. The data hold some 620,000 distinct CDR3 sequences, with roughly 15% observed a single time. This clonotype was seen a single time. Its antigen is still unknown.

Sequences were obtained from blood. This clonotype originated in a woman aged 25 to 39 with Graves' hyperthyroidism. This chain joins TRBV4-1 and TRBJ1-1, with D possibly TRBD1 on 5 matching bases. In DNA form, the CDR3 reads TGCGCCAGCAGCCAAGAGGGCAGAGGACAAAACACTGAAGCTTTCTTT. Translation: CASSQEGRGQNTEAFF.